Reported below is one TCR beta chain. Original processing methods: Reference gene primer amplification yielded estimated nucleated cell counts. Data came from immunoSEQ multiplex PCR; TCRdb stores just in-frame clones and leaves some out. V, J and clone size derive from that table, while D and trimming were established from the DNA sequence. The table lists 45,000 to 70,000 clones, about 88% of them singletons, with 14% in the top ten. The record originates from a study of blood T cell repertoires in COVID-19. Background on the study: Donors in the United States, Italy and Spain gave samples during acute or convalescent COVID-19. PBMCs, B-cell-depleted T cells, or T cells provided the cDNA or gDNA that made up the material.

The germline V and J ends were trimmed by 2 bases and 1 base, with 12 bases remaining between them. The germline V gene encodes CDR1 KGHSH and CDR2 LQKENI. The CDR3 totals 16 residues. This sequence originates from a woman aged 60-75 years with active COVID-19. The chain couples TRBV18 to TRBJ1-3, with a tentative D call TRBD1 (5 bases). Sequences were obtained from peripheral blood. The CDR3 DNA reads as TGTGCCAGCTCACCAACGCAGGGCGCTTCTGGAAACACCATATATTTT. This sequence encodes CASSPTQGASGNTIYF.